The 11 T cell receptor beta chains below all came from one sample that was sequenced in a study of blood T cell repertoires in COVID-19. Sequencing was performed with immunoSEQ multiplex PCR; in TCRdb, only in-frame clones are kept and a portion is missing. The sample lists a few hundred thousand clones; about 85% were seen once. The sample consisted of PBMCs or T cells enriched from blood (not recorded which). Receptors were obtained from a woman aged 45-65 years who had recovered from COVID-19.

CDR3 amino acids: CASSFRTGMDQPQHF. The CDR3 nucleotides read TGTGCCAGCAGTTTCAGGACAGGGATGGATCAGCCCCAGCATTTT. J is TRBJ1-5 and V is TRBV27; 8 bases fit TRBD1. Per germline, CDR1 MNHEY and CDR2 SMNVEV (reference sequence). The CDR3 length is 15 residues. The ends lost 3 bases at V and 5 bases at J; junction bases unmatched: 6.

J is TRBJ1-1 and V is TRBV7-9; 8 bases line up with TRBD1. The length of the CDR3 is 18 residues. V shed 5 bases and J 4 bases; nucleotides not matched to a gene: 18. The germline gives CDR1 SEHNR, CDR2 FQNEAQ (reference sequence). The CDR3 sequence is CASSDSGTGVERVTEAFF. The CDR3 region has the DNA TGTGCCAGCAGCGACTCCGGGACAGGTGTTGAGCGAGTCACTGAAGCTTTCTTT.

V usage is TRBV6-5 and J usage is TRBJ2-3; 9 bases agree with TRBD1. The length of the CDR3 is 15 residues. The V gene end was trimmed by 8 bases and the J gene end by 0 bases; junction bases not matched to a gene: 6. Germline V gene lookup returns CDR1 MNHEY and CDR2 SVGAGI. The CDR3 is CASRKGQGSTDTQYF. In DNA form, the CDR3 reads TGTGCCAGCCGAAAGGGACAGGGTAGCACAGATACGCAGTATTTT.

V gene TRBV18 combines with J gene TRBJ1-6, with D possibly TRBD1 on 5 matching bases. The CDR3 consists of 15 residues. The germline V and J ends were trimmed by 2 bases and 10 bases, with 15 bases remaining between them. CDR1 KGHSH and CDR2 LQKENI come from the germline V gene. The CDR3 here is CASSPGGTPGSPLHF. CDR3 in DNA: TGTGCCAGCTCACCAGGAGGGACTCCAGGGTCACCCCTCCACTTT.

The CDR3 region is CAISDSSGSYNSPLHF. CDR3 nucleotides: TGTGCCATCAGTGATTCCAGTGGCTCCTATAATTCACCCCTCCACTTT. J is TRBJ1-6 and V is TRBV10-3, with D uncertain. The CDR3 loop spans 16 amino acids. In germline, CDR1 is ENHRY, CDR2 SYGVKD. Trimming took off 3 bases at V and 0 bases at J, with 9 bases between the two ends.

The chain is built from TRBV28 and TRBJ1-1; 10 bases line up with TRBD1. Trimming at V came to 5 bases and at J to 8 bases, leaving 11 bases not matched to a gene. This CDR3 has 15 amino acids. CDR1 and CDR2 (germline): MDHEN, SYDVKM. In nucleotides, the CDR3 is TGTGCCAGCAGTCCGAGGACAGGGGGGCCCTCCGAAGCTTTCTTT. Residues: CASSPRTGGPSEAFF.

This chain connects TRBV5-4 to TRBJ2-5; possible D gene TRBD2, 7 bases. V lost 2 bases and J lost 3, with 14 bases in between. CDR1 is SGHNT and CDR2 is YYREEE in the germline V gene (reference sequence). This CDR3 is 15 amino acids long. In DNA form, the CDR3 reads TGTGCCAGCAGCTTTGGAGGGGGGGGGAAAGAGACCCAGTACTTC. As protein: CASSFGGGGKETQYF.

The chain employs TRBV27 and TRBJ2-2, with a tentative D call TRBD1 (5 bases). The CDR3 consists of 16 residues. Germline CDR1 and CDR2: MNHEY and SMNVEV (reference sequence). The ends were cut back, 2 bases at V and 0 bases at J, with 10 bases in the middle. Here the CDR3 reads CASSLVAGSNTGELFF. CDR3 coding DNA: TGTGCCAGCAGTTTAGTAGCAGGGTCGAACACCGGGGAGCTGTTTTTT.

Only one count was recorded for this clone. Here the CDR3 reads CASRGTRWNTGELFF. The CDR3 DNA reads as TGTGCCAGCAGAGGGACTAGATGGAACACCGGGGAGCTGTTTTTT. The chain recombines TRBV2 with TRBJ2-2, with 8 bases that match TRBD2. The V gene end was trimmed by 6 bases and the J gene end by 1 base; junction bases not matched to a gene: 4. There are 15 residues in the CDR3. Looked up from germline, CDR1 is SNHLY and CDR2 is FYNNEI.

This chain joins TRBV5-4 and TRBJ2-7; D may be TRBD1 (6 bases). There are 15 residues in the CDR3. The germline V and J ends were trimmed by 4 bases and 0 bases, with 14 bases remaining between them. CDR1 and CDR2 from the germline V gene are SGHNT and YYREEE (reference sequence). CDR3 in amino acids: CASSNYDRSSYEQYF. The CDR3 DNA is TGTGCCAGCAGCAATTACGACAGGAGCTCCTACGAGCAGTACTTC.

The chain uses TRBV28 and TRBJ2-1, with 8 bases that match TRBD2. Germline V gives CDR1 MDHEN, CDR2 SYDVKM. This CDR3 comprises 14 residues. Trimming at V came to 2 bases and at J to 6 bases, leaving 3 bases not matched to a gene. CDR3 coding DNA: TGTGCCAGCAGTTTAACGGGGGGGCCCAATGAGCAGTTCTTC. Its translation: CASSLTGGPNEQFF.